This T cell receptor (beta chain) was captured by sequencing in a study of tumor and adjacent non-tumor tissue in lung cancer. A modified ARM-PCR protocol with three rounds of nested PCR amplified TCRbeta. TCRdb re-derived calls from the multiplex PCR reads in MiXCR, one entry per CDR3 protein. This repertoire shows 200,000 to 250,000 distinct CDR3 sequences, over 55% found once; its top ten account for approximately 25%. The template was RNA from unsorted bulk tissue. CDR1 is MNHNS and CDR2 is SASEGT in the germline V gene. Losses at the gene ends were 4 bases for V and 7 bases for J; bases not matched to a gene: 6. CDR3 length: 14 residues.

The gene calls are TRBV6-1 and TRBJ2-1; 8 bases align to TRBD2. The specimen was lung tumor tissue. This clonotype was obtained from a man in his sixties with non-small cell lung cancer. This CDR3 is CASSGLAGYNEQFF. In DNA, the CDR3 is TGTGCCAGCAGTGGTCTAGCGGGTTATAATGAGCAGTTCTTC.